The following is a TCR beta chain sequence with its context. Its antigen is undetermined. The data were taken from a study of brain T cells in children with intractable seizures. Study observations and caveats: Pre-surgery blood may have been undersampled, hiding some clones.

With 5 bases removed from V and 5 bases from J, the gap between germline ends came to 10 bases. There are 13 residues in the CDR3. Germline CDR1 is SGHTA and CDR2 is FQGNSA. Surgery cases with the highest brain T cell transcript signatures were chosen for sequencing. Patients received at least one anti-epileptic drug before surgery. Data came from immunoSEQ multiplex PCR; TCRdb stores just in-frame clones and leaves some out. The sample lists roughly 80,000 clones, around 91% occurring once. The material was peripheral blood, obtained at surgery. The receptor was derived from a girl aged 2-10 years with Rasmussen encephalitis and intractable seizures. The gene calls are TRBV7-2 and TRBJ1-5, with no clear D. CDR3: CASSTDLDQPQHF. Written as DNA, the CDR3 is TGTGCCAGCAGCACGGATCTCGATCAGCCCCAGCATTTT.